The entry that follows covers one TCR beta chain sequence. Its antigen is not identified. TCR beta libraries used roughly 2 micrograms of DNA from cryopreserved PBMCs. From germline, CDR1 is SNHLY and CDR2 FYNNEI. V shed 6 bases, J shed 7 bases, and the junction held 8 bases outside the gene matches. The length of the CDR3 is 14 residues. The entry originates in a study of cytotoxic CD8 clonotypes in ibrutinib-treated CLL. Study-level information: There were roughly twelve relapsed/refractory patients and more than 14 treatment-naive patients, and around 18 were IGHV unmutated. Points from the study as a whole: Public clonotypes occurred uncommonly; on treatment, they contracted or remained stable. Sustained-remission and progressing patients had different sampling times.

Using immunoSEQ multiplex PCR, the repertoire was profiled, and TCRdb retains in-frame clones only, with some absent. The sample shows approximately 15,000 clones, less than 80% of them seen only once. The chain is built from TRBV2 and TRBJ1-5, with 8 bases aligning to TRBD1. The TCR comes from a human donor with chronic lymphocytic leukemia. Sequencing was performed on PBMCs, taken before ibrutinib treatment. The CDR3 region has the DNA TGTGCCAGCAGCCTGACAGGGGTGGGGCAGCCCCAGCATTTT. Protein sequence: CASSLTGVGQPQHF.